The present TCR beta chain was sequenced within a study of metastatic and nonmetastatic thyroid tumors. Overall study context: A comparison of repertoires was made across blood and tumor or nodule tissue from malignant and benign thyroid patients.

None of the patients had undergone any treatment ahead of thyroid surgery. About this clone itself: No antigen is known for it.

Overall study results and limits: For both blood and tumor, malignant thyroid tumors reportedly showed significantly higher TCR beta diversity than benign nodules did.

TCRdb used MiXCR to call clones anew from the PCR reads. Here the sample spans tens of thousands of clones, around 17% being singletons. Germline V CDR1 and CDR2: SGHRS, YFSETQ. CDR3 length equals 19 residues. V lost 0 bases and J 4 bases, leaving 23 bases between the germline ends. The material sequenced was blood. The rearrangement uses TRBV5-1 and TRBJ1-3; tentative D call: TRBD1 (6 bases). The receptor was isolated from a female donor with papillary thyroid cancer or a benign thyroid nodule (not recorded which). Some clones in this sample may be carry-over from other donors' samples. CDR3 sequence reads: CASSLGVYLTQGDGNTIYF. CDR3 in DNA: TGCGCCAGCAGCTTGGGCGTCTATCTTACACAGGGTGACGGAAACACCATATATTTT.